This T cell receptor beta chain was retrieved from a study of shared clonotypes between healthy human individuals. Study background: Each donor's CD4 naive and CD4 memory cells filled three plates apiece, CD8 naive two, and CD8 memory one.

Profiled with immunoSEQ multiplex PCR; TCRdb holds only in-frame clones, not every one. The profile shows about 2.4 million clones, around 94% of them singletons. This CDR3 has 15 amino acids. After removal of 9 bases from V and 5 bases from J, the junction contained 11 bases not matched to a gene. Germline CDR1 reads MNHNS; CDR2 reads SASEGT. Sequenced sample: naive CD4+ T cells sorted from blood. Subset here: CD45RA+ positively selected. The receptor's source is a man younger than 35 in good health. The chain employs TRBV6-1 and TRBJ2-7; 12 nucleotides match TRBD2. The CDR3 sequence is CASRLWTSGANEQYF. The CDR3 nucleotides read TGTGCCAGTAGATTATGGACTAGCGGGGCTAACGAGCAGTACTTC.